This TCR beta chain was profiled in a study of cytomegalovirus exposure and HLA in healthy donors. Notes on the study in general: Data from an earlier analysis indicated that most TCR beta V segments were productive either about 87% or about 30% of the time. The authors reported that TCR beta sequences could predict HLA-A and HLA-B alleles. These predictions were accurate for most subjects in the first cohort.

This clone was seen just once. Its antigen is undetermined. PCR primers comprised 60 Vbeta and 13 Jbeta primers. Assay: immunoSEQ multiplex PCR; the TCRdb copy retains only in-frame clones and omits some. The repertoire includes about 150,000 clones, approximately 84% of them detected once, and about 1.5% sits in the top ten. This clonotype was obtained from a man aged 50 to 59 in good health and CMV-seropositive. Specimen: PBMCs.

The CDR3 loop is CASSPTGDQPQHF. The CDR3, as DNA: TGTGCCAGCTCGCCAACAGGGGACCAGCCCCAGCATTTT. V is TRBV18 and J is TRBJ1-5; 7 bases line up with TRBD1. CDR1 and CDR2 (germline): KGHSH, LQKENI. The CDR3 contains 13 residues. The junction had 6 bases not matched to a gene; V was cut back by 6 bases and J by 7 bases.